A selection of T cell receptor beta chains follows, all from one sample in a study of neoadjuvant nivolumab and ipilimumab in lung cancer. Assay used: immunoSEQ multiplex PCR; TCRdb lists only in-frame clones, some missing. This repertoire shows approximately 21,000 clones, approximately 77% found once; its top ten account for approximately 22%. Material: peripheral blood, obtained before neoadjuvant nivolumab, alone or with ipilimumab. The origin of the receptors is an adult with non-small cell lung cancer. CDR3s include the opening cysteine and the closing phenylalanine or tryptophan. D genes are given only for firm matches. Expanded clones are given a class, and other clones once, few, many or no size at all.

d_call	clone_size	v_call	j_call	cdr3_aa	cdr3_nt
-	-	TRBV14	TRBJ2-1	CASSQSGHYNEQFF	TGTGCCAGCAGCCAAAGCGGTCACTACAATGAGCAGTTCTTC
-	-	TRBV7-2	TRBJ2-7	CASSLMQGSSYEQYF	TGTGCCAGCAGCTTGATGCAGGGATCCTCCTACGAGCAGTACTTC
TRBD1	-	TRBV11-3	TRBJ2-1	CASSPKGAARVGEQFF	TGTGCCAGCAGCCCAAAGGGGGCCGCACGGGTCGGTGAGCAGTTCTTC
TRBD2	-	TRBV5-1	TRBJ2-1	CASSSSGTSRRSWVF	TGCGCCAGCAGCTCGTCCGGGACTAGCAGAAGATCCTGGGTCTTC
-	-	TRBV7-9	TRBJ2-2	CASSLGPITGELFF	TGTGCCAGCAGCTTAGGACCCATCACCGGGGAGCTGTTTTTT
-	few	TRBV11-2	TRBJ1-1	CASSLDANGEAFF	TGTGCCAGCAGCTTAGATGCGAACGGTGAAGCTTTCTTT
-	-	TRBV5-1	TRBJ2-7	CASSADIPSYEQYF	TGCGCCAGCAGCGCGGACATCCCGTCCTACGAGCAGTACTTC
TRBD2	-	TRBV5-5	TRBJ2-1	CASSVLAARTSVPSYNEQFF	TGTGCCAGCAGCGTCCTAGCCGCCCGGACTAGCGTACCCTCCTACAATGAGCAGTTCTTC
-	-	TRBV5-4	TRBJ1-5	CASSFRGENQPQHF	TGTGCCAGCAGCTTCCGGGGTGAAAATCAGCCCCAGCATTTT
-	few	TRBV11-3	TRBJ2-1	CASSLSYNEQFF	TGTGCCAGCAGCTTATCGTACAATGAGCAGTTCTTC
-	-	TRBV5-5	TRBJ2-1	CASSPRSAGNNEQFF	TGTGCCAGCAGCCCCCGTAGTGCGGGAAACAATGAGCAGTTCTTC
-	-	TRBV5-4	TRBJ1-2	CASSLSQVNYGYTF	TGTGCCAGCAGCTTAAGCCAGGTTAACTATGGCTACACCTTC
-	-	TRBV28	TRBJ1-1	CASSLYSPGNTEAFF	TGTGCCAGCAGTTTATATAGTCCGGGGAACACTGAAGCTTTCTTT
TRBD1	few	TRBV30	TRBJ1-1	CAWATGLNTEAFF	TGTGCCTGGGCGACAGGGCTGAACACTGAAGCTTTCTTT
TRBD2	-	TRBV11-2	TRBJ2-1	CASSVSGGYNEQFF	TGTGCCAGCAGCGTGAGCGGGGGTTACAATGAGCAGTTCTTC
-	-	TRBV18	TRBJ1-2	CASSPPGRQDDGYTF	TGTGCCAGCTCACCGCCCGGTAGGCAGGACGATGGCTACACCTTC
-	-	TRBV7-2	TRBJ2-7	CASSERYREGPEQYF	TGTGCCAGCAGCGAGCGCTACAGGGAGGGCCCCGAGCAGTACTTC
-	-	TRBV18	TRBJ1-1	CASSLNPATEAFF	TGTGCCAGCTCACTTAATCCGGCTACTGAAGCTTTCTTT
-	-	TRBV30	TRBJ1-1	CACERRGSGLF	TGTGCCTGCGAGCGCCGGGGGTCGGGGCTCTTT
-	-	TRBV5-1	TRBJ2-1	CASSLATTDNEQFF	TGCGCCAGCAGCTTGGCCACGACGGACAATGAGCAGTTCTTC
-	-	TRBV11-2	TRBJ1-1	CASSAGVGAFF	TGTGCCAGCAGCGCAGGTGTTGGGGCTTTCTTT
-	-	TRBV5-1	TRBJ2-5	CASSSRQLGETQYF	TGCGCCAGCAGCTCGAGACAGCTCGGAGAGACCCAGTACTTC
-	-	TRBV5-4	TRBJ2-7	CASSLGDNYEQYF	TGTGCCAGCAGCTTGGGGGACAACTACGAGCAGTACTTC
-	-	TRBV18	TRBJ1-4	CASSAGASNEKLFF	TGTGCCAGCTCAGCAGGGGCAAGTAATGAAAAACTGTTTTTT
-	-	TRBV7-2	TRBJ2-7	CASSSRQRGEQYF	TGTGCCAGCAGCTCCCGTCAGAGGGGCGAGCAGTACTTC
-	-	TRBV5-1	TRBJ2-1	CASSSRSGDNEQFF	TGCGCCAGCAGCTCGAGGAGCGGCGACAATGAGCAGTTCTTC
-	-	TRBV14	TRBJ1-1	CASSQNGGTEAFF	TGTGCCAGCAGCCAAAATGGAGGCACTGAAGCTTTCTTT